This TCR beta chain was recorded in a study of shared clonotypes between healthy human individuals. Study-level results: Some clonotypes were shared by all four sorted-subset donors, while others were not shared. The non-shared ones had lower generation probabilities than the shared ones. What limited the represented genetic and exposure-history diversity was the small number of donors.

Germline CDR1 LNHDA, CDR2 SQIVND (reference sequence). This CDR3 is 15 amino acids long. With V trimmed by 8 bases and J by 3 bases, 10 bases remained unmatched. Sequenced by immunoSEQ multiplex PCR; TCRdb stores in-frame clones only, minus some. There are about 2 million clones in the sample; 85% to 95% occur only once, and 0.1% to 0.15% lies in the top ten. As concerns this clone: Its antigen is not known.

This clonotype was obtained from a young man in good health. The chain couples TRBV19 to TRBJ2-3; 8 nucleotides match TRBD2. Sequencing was done on a sample of naive CD4+ T cells sorted from blood. Regarding subset: CD45RA+ positively selected. The CDR3: CASRRAGLGTDTQYF. The CDR3 nucleotides read TGTGCCAGTCGCCGCGCGGGACTAGGGACAGATACGCAGTATTTT.